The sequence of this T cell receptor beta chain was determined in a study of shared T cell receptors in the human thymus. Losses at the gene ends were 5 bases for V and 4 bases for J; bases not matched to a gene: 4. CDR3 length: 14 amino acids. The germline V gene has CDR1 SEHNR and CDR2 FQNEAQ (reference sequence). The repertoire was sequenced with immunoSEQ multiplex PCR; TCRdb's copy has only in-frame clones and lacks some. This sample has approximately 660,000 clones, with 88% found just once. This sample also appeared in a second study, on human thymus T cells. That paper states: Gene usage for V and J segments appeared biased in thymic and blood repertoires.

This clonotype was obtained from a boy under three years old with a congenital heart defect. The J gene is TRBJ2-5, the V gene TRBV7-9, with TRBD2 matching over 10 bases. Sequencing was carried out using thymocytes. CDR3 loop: CASSLRLAGETQYF. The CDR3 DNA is TGTGCCAGCAGCCTGAGACTAGCGGGAGAGACCCAGTACTTC.